This TCR beta chain was identified in a study of blood T cell repertoires in COVID-19 (dated by TCRdb to the early 2020s). Some background on the complete study: Collaborator samples came from the United States, Italy and Spain and covered acute and convalescent phases of COVID-19. The prospective study material was composed of cDNA or gDNA derived from T cells, B-cell-depleted T cells, or PBMCs. Deeply sampled blood TCRbeta repertoires from subjects exposed to, actively infected with, or recovered from COVID-19 were included in the dataset. The repertoires were made available in a free public database intended to serve as a resource for research on the immune response to SARS-CoV-2. Samples were obtained from the ongoing ImmuneRACE study (first 160 participants) and from some 1,300 subjects provided by 6 global collaborators. Nearly every sample came with metadata listing a de-identified subject ID, COVID-19 status, age in years and sex. Where available, HLA class I and class II types were obtained from metadata supplied by the sample provider rather than from assay-based typing. General conclusions and limits of the study: The quantity of clinical and demographic metadata differed by source and by participant and was supplied without curation.

Participants in the prospective study were enrolled through a virtual design, were aged roughly 18 to 100 years, and lived in approximately 25 United States geographic areas. Cohort assignment in the prospective study relied on participant-reported clinical history from a screening survey and a study questionnaire. In the prospective study, mobile phlebotomists collected whole blood, serum and a nasopharyngeal or oropharyngeal swab from each participant. Prospective study participants could optionally give additional blood draws and questionnaires over a roughly 2-month period. Before DNA extraction, blood samples from the prospective study were shipped at room temperature or frozen. TCRbeta CDR3 regions were amplified from genomic DNA by means of the immunoSEQ Assay, a bias-controlled multiplex PCR. The authors processed their data as follows. Nucleated cell counts per sample were estimated from amplification of reference gene primers within the assay. To quantify the absolute abundance of each unique TCRbeta CDR3 rearrangement, sequence reads were collapsed and filtered. For each sample, productive Simpson clonality was calculated by taking the square root of Simpson's diversity index across productive rearrangements. In its TCRdb copy, this immuneACCESS table keeps in-frame sequences only and misses some clones. Where compared with another copy, unresolved V genes explain less than half of these, and the others have no known cause. V and J calls and clone size come straight from that table; D and trimming were deduced from the DNA. The sample yields roughly 220,000 clones; approximately 80% were counted once. 1.3% of the sample is held by the ten biggest clonotypes.

A word on this clone: It lacks a known antigen. Base qualities were left out, and no much larger clone turns up one base away.

V ends up 7 bases short and J 6 bases short, with an unmatched junction base count of 14. From the germline V gene (reference sequence), CDR1 is LNHDA and CDR2 is SQIVND. The CDR3 numbers 15 residues from cysteine through phenylalanine. CDR3 DNA is the only sequence kept; it has 45 bases, read in frame from the first base. Sequencing was done on a sample of PBMCs or T cells enriched from blood (not recorded which). Recombination connected TRBV19 to TRBJ2-7; 8 junctional bases match TRBD1. The origin of this receptor is a woman aged 35 to 49 with acute COVID-19. The CDR3 in this case is CASNPGGRGPGEQYF. At the DNA level, the sequence is TGTGCCAGTAACCCCGGTGGCAGGGGGCCCGGCGAGCAGTACTTC.